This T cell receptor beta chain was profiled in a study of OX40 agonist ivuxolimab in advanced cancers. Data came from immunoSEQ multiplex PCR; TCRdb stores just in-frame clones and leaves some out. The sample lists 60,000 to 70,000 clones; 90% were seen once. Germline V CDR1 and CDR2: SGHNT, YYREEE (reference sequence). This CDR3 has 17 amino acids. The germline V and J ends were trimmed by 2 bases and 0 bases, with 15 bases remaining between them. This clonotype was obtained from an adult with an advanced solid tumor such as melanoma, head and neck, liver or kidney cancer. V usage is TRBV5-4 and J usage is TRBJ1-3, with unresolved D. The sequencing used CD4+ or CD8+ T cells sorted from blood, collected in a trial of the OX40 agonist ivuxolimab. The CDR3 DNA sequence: TGTGCCAGCAGCTTAAGACTCGACGGGAGCTCTGGAAACACCATATATTTT. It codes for CASSLRLDGSSGNTIYF.